The entry below describes one T cell receptor beta chain. Its antigen remains unknown. This CDR3 is 15 amino acids long. After removal of 6 bases from V and 6 bases from J, the junction contained 11 bases not matched to a gene. Germline CDR1 reads MNHEY; CDR2 reads SMNVEV (reference sequence). The data are from a study of T cells in Graves' hyperthyroidism and ophthalmopathy. General study findings and limits: Ophthalmopathy was predicted by the model a median of roughly 6.6 months ahead of onset. The majority of expanded thyroid clonotypes above 0.001 also appeared in blood.

Amplification targeted TCR beta CDR3 regions from RNA transcripts. HTBI primers drove first-round RT-PCR of the TCR CDR3. TCRdb re-derived calls from the multiplex PCR reads in MiXCR, one entry per CDR3 protein. The repertoire has almost 250,000 distinct CDR3 sequences, almost 25% of them found once; the top ten carry approximately 32%. The sample comprised blood. The chain uses TRBV27 and TRBJ1-2, with 9 bases aligning to TRBD1. The receptor was derived from a woman aged 40 to 50 with Graves' ophthalmopathy. This chain's CDR3 is CASRGQGRGGDGYTF. The CDR3 DNA sequence: TGTGCCAGCAGGGGACAGGGCCGCGGGGGGGATGGCTACACCTTC.